This record looks at one T cell receptor beta chain sequence and its context. Its antigen remains unidentified. Nothing much larger sits one base from this clone, and base qualities are not available. The label giving this sample's time point can be read as: week 5, during vaccination. Each vaccine dose was 300 ug of a 20-mer mutant IDH1 peptide in Montanide, given subcutaneously with topical imiquimod. Donors had newly diagnosed WHO grade 3 or 4 IDH1-mutant astrocytomas with loss of nuclear ATRX. The samples were drawn from NOA16, a multicentre, single-arm, open-label phase I trial in Germany that tested a mutant IDH1 peptide vaccine in humans for the first time. Genomic DNA for TCRB sequencing was extracted from EDTA blood using the DNeasy Blood and Tissue Kit. These data are taken from a study of a mutant IDH1 vaccine in newly diagnosed glioma listed by TCRdb under 2021. About the study as a whole: Eight vaccinations were administered to patients in weeks 1, 3, 5, 7, 11, 15, 19 and 23, corresponding to visits V03 through V10. Vaccination started 4-6 weeks after radiotherapy alone, or was given together with temozolomide cycles in the groups whose treatment included chemotherapy. Of the 30 or so patients who were treated, about 62% were male and roughly 38% were female, and the mean age was around 43 years. Prior to enrollment, standard therapy consisting of radiotherapy alone, temozolomide alone, or radiochemotherapy with temozolomide had been administered to patients, with the combination being received by most patients. Peripheral blood samples were drawn at six visits, namely V03 (baseline), V05, V07, V10, V12 and V13. Longitudinal TCRB deep sequencing was performed for about two dozen treated patients wherever samples were available for exploratory analyses.

What the study reported, not specific to this receptor: Changes in the top peripheral T cell clonotypes picked up by TCRB sequencing did not appear to be linked to pseudoprogression. Availability determined which PBMC samples were chosen for TCRB deep sequencing. It was noted by the authors that analyses of patient blood samples could not be reproduced owing to sample limitations. Across multiple MHC alleles, vaccine-induced immune responses were seen in around 94% of patients.

The junction shows trimming of 7 bases on V and 0 bases on J, plus 6 bases between the germline ends. Including the terminal cysteine and phenylalanine, the CDR3 comprises 12 residues. Only the CDR3 DNA is retained, 36 bases long and in frame from the first base. CDR1 and CDR2, per the germline V gene, are SQVTM and ANQGSEA. The library came from the immunoSEQ multiplex PCR assay. The hsTCRB Kit was used according to the manufacturer's protocol to amplify rearranged TCR beta chain sequences. An Illumina MiSeq was used to sequence the TCRB libraries. In the authors' own workflow: The kit vendor's proprietary platform handled demultiplexing, trimming and gene mapping. TCRdb provides this immuneACCESS table in a form limited to in-frame rearrangements. Some clones are lacking; in checked studies, under half of them reflect an unresolved V gene, and why the rest are absent is not known. V, J and clone size derive from that table, while D and trimming were established from the DNA sequence. This sample gives some 51,000 clones in total; 78% of them show up just once. The top ten hold around 4.9% of the sample.

The clonotype originates from a man aged 50-60 years with glioma. The chain is assembled from TRBV29-1 and TRBJ1-4, with no D gene named confidently. The source material was PBMCs, sampled from a glioma patient whose treatment included an IDH1 peptide vaccine. CDR3 protein: CSGKTTNEKLFF. In nucleotides, the sequence is TGCAGCGGCAAGACAACTAATGAAAAACTGTTTTTT.